This TCR beta chain stems from a study of Ad26.COV2.S vaccination and SARS-CoV-2 variants. Whole-study context: Donor was assigned to the Ad26.COV2.S arm of trial COV1001. Study-wide results and limits: It was found that vaccine and placebo recipients had similar non-spike TCR breadth.

Sample treatment: around 19 received Ad26.COV2.S at low or high dose, single or two shots; roughly 5 received placebo; per-sample allocation not given. Each sample was drawn 63 days after the first injection (of vaccine or placebo). This clone was seen just once. What it recognizes is unknown. Libraries were prepared by immunoSEQ multiplex PCR; TCRdb keeps only in-frame clonotypes and omits some of them. The sample lists 350,000 to 600,000 clones; about 88% were seen once. This CDR3 has 16 amino acids. CDR1 is LNHNV, CDR2 YYDKDF, per germline (reference sequence). The ends were cut back, 2 bases at V and 0 bases at J, with 10 bases in the middle.

The source material was peripheral blood, sampled in a trial of Ad26.COV2.S vaccine versus placebo. This TCR was sampled from a person between 18 and 60 years old who received the Ad26.COV2.S COVID-19 vaccine or a placebo. V usage is TRBV15 and J usage is TRBJ2-2; TRBD1 might be the D (5 bases). The CDR3 here is CATSRRTLANTGELFF. The CDR3 nucleotides read TGTGCCACCAGCAGAAGGACACTCGCGAACACCGGGGAGCTGTTTTTT.